These 4 T cell receptor beta chains originate from one sample sequenced in a study of chemoradiotherapy in HPV16-positive cancers. Sequencing used immunoSEQ multiplex PCR; TCRdb keeps in-frame clones, though not all of them. Of about 27,000 clones listed, roughly 93% were seen once; the top ten hold about a sixth. The sample was blood, taken from a patient who underwent chemoradiotherapy. The receptors derive from a human donor with HPV-associated anogenital cancer.

This chain connects TRBV5-1 to TRBJ1-2, with TRBD1 as a possible D gene (5 bases). The V gene lost 2 bases and the J gene lost 3 bases, with 8 bases spanning the gap. Germline assignment: CDR1 SGHRS and CDR2 YFSETQ. CDR3 length: 13 amino acids. CDR3 DNA: TGCGCCAGCAGCTTCCAGGGTTACTATGGCTACACCTTC. This translates into CASSFQGYYGYTF.

The chain links TRBV15 to TRBJ2-5; D is undetermined. V lost 1 base, J lost 1 base, and 7 bases lay in between. The CDR3 sequence is 14 residues long. The germline CDR1 and CDR2 sequences are LNHNV and YYDKDF (reference sequence). CDR3 bases: TGTGCCACCAGCAGAGGTGGGTCCCAAGAGACCCAGTACTTC. Its protein product is CATSRGGSQETQYF.

The gene calls are TRBV2 and TRBJ2-1; TRBD2 aligns across 7 bases. With V trimmed by 6 bases and J by 1 base, 24 bases remained unmatched. The CDR3 length is 21 residues. Germline CDR1 is SNHLY and CDR2 is FYNNEI. The CDR3 nucleotides read TGTGCCAGCAGGAGCCTCTCGTCCTTTGCGGGAGTGGAAGTATCCTACAATGAGCAGTTCTTC. It encodes CASRSLSSFAGVEVSYNEQFF. Full variable domain (missing parts from reference TRBV2 and TRBJ2-1): EPEVTQTPSHQVTQMGQEVILRCVPISNHLYFYWYRQILGQKVEFLVSFYNNEISEKSEIFDDQFSVERPDGSNFTLKIRSTKLEDSAMYFCASRSLSSFAGVEVSYNEQFFGPGTRLTVL.

This clone was recorded once. The CDR3 reads CASSQEPGLASTDTQYF. Written as DNA, the CDR3 is TGTGCCAGCAGCCAAGAGCCGGGACTAGCTAGCACAGATACGCAGTATTTT. J is TRBJ2-3 and V is TRBV4-2; 9 bases are shared with TRBD2. The CDR3 is 17 residues long. After removal of 0 bases from V and 0 bases from J, the junction contained 4 bases not matched to a gene. CDR1 is LGHNA and CDR2 is YNFKEQ in the germline V gene.